These 16 T cell receptor beta chains were all obtained from the same sample, sequenced in a study of low-dose radiotherapy and immunotherapy resistance in tumors. Noted time point: before trial treatment. cDNA synthesis used a TRAV/TRBV-specific primer set for both chains. Over roughly 18 PCR cycles, TCRs were amplified from a constant-region primer and V-primer adapter. TCRdb re-derived calls from the reads in MiXCR, one entry per CDR3 protein. The table has approximately 70,000 distinct CDR3 sequences, 31% seen once. The sequencing used PBMCs, collected before treatment. The receptors come from a female donor with ovarian cancer.

This clonotype was recorded a few times. This chain joins TRBV5-4 and TRBJ1-2; D gene unclear. Germline V CDR1 and CDR2: SGHNT, YYREEE (reference sequence). V was shortened by 0 bases and J by 5 bases, with 8 bases between the two germline ends. This CDR3 has 13 residues. The CDR3 region is CASSLDSSYGYTF. DNA of the CDR3: TGTGCCAGCAGCTTGGACAGTTCGTATGGCTACACCTTC.

There are many counts of this clonotype. This chain links TRBV30 with TRBJ1-5, with D perhaps matching TRBD1 (5 bases). From germline, CDR1 is GTSNPN and CDR2 SVGIG (reference sequence). The CDR3 is 13 residues long. The V end was cut by 5 bases, the J end by 6 bases, with 14 bases between. The CDR3 DNA follows: TGTGCCTGGGACCAGACAGAGGGTCAGCCCCAGCATTTT. Translated, it gives CAWDQTEGQPQHF.

The J gene is TRBJ2-5, the V gene TRBV9; 10 nucleotides match TRBD2. The V segment lost 0 bases and the J segment 1 base; nucleotides outside the gene matches: 3. Germline V gene lookup returns CDR1 SGDLS and CDR2 YYNGEE. The CDR3 is 16 residues long. CDR3 sequence: CASSVGTSGGQETQYF. CDR3 bases: TGTGCCAGCAGCGTAGGGACTAGCGGAGGCCAAGAGACCCAGTACTTC. Looking up the rest from reference TRBV9 and TRBJ2-5 gives the full variable domain: DSGVTQTPKHLITATGQRVTLRCSPRSGDLSVYWYQQSLDQGLQFLIQYYNGEERAKGNILERFSAQQFPDLHSELNLSSLELGDSALYFCASSVGTSGGQETQYFGPGTRLLVL.

This clonotype was observed at least ten times. This chain connects TRBV20-1 to TRBJ1-1, with 8 positions matching TRBD1. V dropped 1 base and J dropped 5; count of bases not matched to a gene: 6. From germline, CDR1 is DFQATT and CDR2 SNEGSKA (reference sequence). The CDR3 consists of 14 residues. CDR3 residues: CSARVDRGWTEAFF. CDR3 nucleotides: TGCAGTGCTAGAGTCGACAGGGGCTGGACTGAAGCTTTCTTT.

There are many counts of this clonotype. The chain is built from TRBV2 and TRBJ2-5; unclear D gene. The length of the CDR3 is 14 residues. Trimming took 4 bases from V and 5 from J, leaving 14 bases between them. Germline V lookup: CDR1 SNHLY, CDR2 FYNNEI. Written as DNA, the CDR3 is TGTGCCAGCAGTGGGTACCCCGTCTCGGAGACCCAGTACTTC. Its protein product is CASSGYPVSETQYF. The full variable domain, in which reference TRBV2 and TRBJ2-5 provide the parts outside the CDR3, is EPEVTQTPSHQVTQMGQEVILRCVPISNHLYFYWYRQILGQKVEFLVSFYNNEISEKSEIFDDQFSVERPDGSNFTLKIRSTKLEDSAMYFCASSGYPVSETQYFGPGTRLLVL.

This clonotype was detected ten times or more. The V and J genes are TRBV11-3 and TRBJ1-1; D not resolved. The CDR3 is 13 residues long. CDR1 is SGHNT, CDR2 YENEEA, per germline. V lost 5 bases and J 4 bases, leaving 11 bases between the germline ends. DNA for the CDR3: TGTGCCAGCAGCCTCGACTGGGGCACTGAAGCTTTCTTT. Its protein product is CASSLDWGTEAFF.

The chain has TRBV24-1 and TRBJ2-1; 11 bases fit TRBD2. CDR1 and CDR2 (germline): KGHDR, SFDVKD. Trimming removed 3 bases from V and 7 bases from J; junction bases left unmatched: 4. CDR3 length: 15 residues. The CDR3 protein is CATSDVAGGPNEQFF. CDR3 nucleotides: TGTGCCACCAGTGATGTAGCGGGAGGGCCGAATGAGCAGTTCTTC.

This chain uses TRBV7-8 with TRBJ2-1; D may be TRBD1 or TRBD2 (5 bases each). The V gene lost 5 bases and the J gene lost 0 bases, with 14 bases spanning the gap. The CDR3 spans 16 residues. Germline V gene lookup returns CDR1 SGHVS and CDR2 FQNEAQ. The CDR3 DNA reads TGTGCCAGCAGCCAGACGGGACCGAGCTCCTACAATGAGCAGTTCTTC. It is translated as CASSQTGPSSYNEQFF.

This clonotype was observed many times. The V and J genes are TRBV5-5 and TRBJ2-1; 8 bases line up with TRBD2. V lost 0 bases, J lost 15 bases, and 11 bases stayed unmatched. Germline CDR1 is SGHKS and CDR2 is YYEKEE (reference sequence). The CDR3 has 14 residues. CDR3 protein: CASSLGGGPGGRFF. In DNA form, the CDR3 reads TGTGCCAGCAGCTTGGGGGGCGGCCCGGGGGGGCGGTTCTTC.

Comments on this clonotype: Since a much larger clone is just one base distant, this may be a read error. The chain links TRBV6-5 to TRBJ2-1; 13 nucleotides line up with TRBD2. The CDR3 consists of 15 residues. V shed 4 bases and J 9 bases; nucleotides not matched to a gene: 6. Germline V lookup: CDR1 MNHEY, CDR2 SVGAGI. The CDR3 coding sequence is TGTGCCAGCAGTTTACTAGCGGGGGGGGCCGGTGAGCAGTTCTTC. It codes for CASSLLAGGAGEQFF.

The sample holds many counts of this clonotype. The V call is TRBV7-2, the J call TRBJ2-7; D call uncertain. V lost 1 base and J 2 bases, leaving 9 bases between the germline ends. The germline V gene has CDR1 SGHTA and CDR2 FQGNSA. There are 14 residues in the CDR3. The CDR3 region is CASSLVQPAYEQYF. In nucleotides, the CDR3 is TGTGCCAGCAGCTTAGTCCAACCGGCCTACGAGCAGTACTTC.

This clonotype was counted many times. The chain is built from TRBV28 and TRBJ2-1; 9 bases match TRBD1. This CDR3 has 18 residues. J lost 4 bases, V lost 7 bases, and 17 bases had no gene match. From germline, CDR1 is MDHEN and CDR2 SYDVKM. CDR3 residues: CASKTFFSGGQGYNEQFF. CDR3 sequence (DNA): TGTGCCAGCAAGACCTTTTTCTCGGGGGGACAGGGTTACAATGAGCAGTTCTTC. The complete variable domain, with remaining parts taken from reference TRBV28 and TRBJ2-1, reads DVKVTQSSRYLVKRTGEKVFLECVQDMDHENMFWYRQDPGLGLRLIYFSYDVKMKEKGDIPEGYSVSREKKERFSLILESASTNQTSMYLCASKTFFSGGQGYNEQFFGPGTRLTVL.

This clonotype appeared many times. The V call is TRBV10-3, the J call TRBJ2-7, with 7 bases identical to TRBD1. Germline CDR1 reads ENHRY; CDR2 reads SYGVKD. The V and J ends lost 2 bases and 9 bases, in that order; junction bases with no gene match: 13. The CDR3 consists of 15 residues. This chain's CDR3 is CAISETDRAREAQYF. The CDR3 DNA follows: TGTGCCATCAGTGAGACCGACAGGGCCCGGGAAGCGCAGTACTTC.

There are many counts of this clonotype. The chain joins TRBV14 to TRBJ2-5; maybe TRBD2 (6 bases). Trimming removed 0 bases from V and 3 bases from J, with 17 bases in between. This CDR3 contains 17 residues. Germline V lookup: CDR1 SGHDN, CDR2 FVKESK. CDR3 in amino acids: CASSQEGRVADKETQYF. CDR3 coding DNA: TGTGCCAGCAGCCAAGAGGGGCGAGTAGCGGATAAAGAGACCCAGTACTTC.

In the case of this clonotype: Because the CDR3's place on the DNA is in doubt, the DNA is left out and the CDR3 is given as listed by TCRdb. This chain's CDR3 is CASSSGTGDTPGSCFF. This chain uses TRBV7-6 with TRBJ2-2; the tabulated D call, TRBD1, remains unverified against the DNA. The CDR3 spans 16 amino acids, including both terminal residues. In germline, CDR1 is SGHVS, CDR2 FNYEAQ.

For this clonotype: A read error likely explains this, since a far larger clone differs by one base. The chain links TRBV6-2 or TRBV6-3 to TRBJ2-7; possibly TRBD1 for D (6 bases). The germline CDR1 and CDR2 sequences are MNHEY and SVGEGT. The CDR3 has 12 amino acids. Trimming took 8 bases from V and 3 from J, leaving 11 bases between them. CDR3 in amino acids: CASSDRLYEQYF. The CDR3 DNA reads as TGTGCCAGCTCGGACAGACTCTACGAGCAGTACTTC.